Each of the 23 T cell receptor beta chains below was sequenced from the same sample in a study of blood T cell repertoires in COVID-19. Sequenced by immunoSEQ multiplex PCR; TCRdb stores in-frame clones only, minus some. This sample has approximately 200,000 clones, with 85% found just once. The sample consisted of PBMCs or T cells enriched from blood (not recorded which). These receptors were obtained from a man between 40 and 49 years old who had recovered from COVID-19.

V usage is TRBV9 and J usage is TRBJ2-3; D perhaps matches TRBD1 (6 bases). CDR1 and CDR2 (germline): SGDLS, YYNGEE. The V and J ends lost 5 bases and 2 bases respectively, with 12 bases between them. The CDR3 contains 14 residues. The CDR3 loop reads CASSAGANTDTQYF. The DNA of the CDR3 is TGTGCCAGCAGTGCAGGGGCCAACACAGATACGCAGTATTTT.

The chain recombines TRBV2 with TRBJ1-1, with 9 bases fitting TRBD1. With 6 bases clipped from V and 6 bases from J, the junction kept 5 bases outside the gene matches. The CDR3 has 13 amino acids. Germline assignment: CDR1 SNHLY and CDR2 FYNNEI. The CDR3 DNA follows: TGTGCCAGCAGCCTAACAGGGGGCTCTGAAGCTTTCTTT. The encoded protein is CASSLTGGSEAFF.

This sequence joins TRBV4-1 and TRBJ2-5; D gene ambiguous. Looked up from germline, CDR1 is MGHRA and CDR2 is YSYEKL. With 0 bases removed from V and 7 bases from J, the gap between germline ends came to 12 bases. The CDR3 is 14 residues long. Written as DNA, the CDR3 is TGCGCCAGCAGCCAAGACCTAACCTCCTCGACCCAGTACTTC. It encodes CASSQDLTSSTQYF.

The chain recombines TRBV5-1 with TRBJ1-1; TRBD1 matches 12 bases. J gave up 1 base and V 7 bases, and 14 bases lay outside the gene matches. The germline CDR1 and CDR2 sequences are SGHRS and YFSETQ. The CDR3 consists of 18 residues. CDR3 protein: CASSGTGGAGGANTEAFF. CDR3 nucleotides: TGCGCCAGCTCCGGGACAGGGGGCGCAGGTGGGGCGAACACTGAAGCTTTCTTT.

The gene calls are TRBV6-5 and TRBJ1-1, with a possible D match to TRBD1 (5 bases). CDR3 length: 14 amino acids. Trimming stripped 5 bases from V and 1 base from J, with 11 bases between. Germline V lookup: CDR1 MNHEY, CDR2 SVGAGI. The CDR3: CASSPTDTNTEAFF. The DNA of the CDR3 is TGTGCCAGCAGTCCCACGGACACGAACACTGAAGCTTTCTTT.

This chain connects TRBV12-3 or TRBV12-4 to TRBJ1-5; TRBD1 matches at 9 bases. V was pared by 4 bases and J by 12 bases, with 4 bases of the junction left unmatched. This CDR3 has 12 amino acids. CDR3 residues: CASSSGDRDQHF. In DNA form, the CDR3 reads TGTGCCAGCAGTTCCGGGGACAGGGACCAGCATTTT.

V gene TRBV7-3 combines with J gene TRBJ2-2, with a tentative D call TRBD2 (6 bases). Trimming cost V 5 bases and J 4 bases, with 11 bases left between them. The CDR3 is made up of 14 amino acids. Germline V CDR1 and CDR2: SGHTA, FQGTGA. The CDR3 loop reads CASSRDSSTGELFF. For the CDR3, the DNA is TGTGCCAGCAGCCGGGACTCCAGCACCGGGGAGCTGTTTTTT.

The chain couples TRBV5-4 to TRBJ1-1; a weak D match, TRBD1 (5 bases). The length of the CDR3 is 16 residues. V lost 0 bases and J lost 1, with 13 bases in between. Germline CDR1 is SGHNT and CDR2 is YYREEE (reference sequence). This CDR3 is CASSLAAGFRNTEAFF. Written as DNA, the CDR3 is TGTGCCAGCAGCTTGGCCGCAGGGTTCCGGAACACTGAAGCTTTCTTT.

The rearrangement joins TRBV29-1 to TRBJ2-5; D gene ambiguous. The CDR3 spans 11 residues. V was pared by 3 bases and J by 5 bases, with 7 bases between. Germline values: CDR1 SQVTM, CDR2 ANQGSEA. This CDR3 is CSVEVGETQYF. The CDR3 coding sequence is TGCAGCGTTGAGGTCGGGGAGACCCAGTACTTC.

This chain joins TRBV4-2 and TRBJ2-3, with TRBD1 as a possible D gene (5 bases). CDR1 and CDR2 from the germline V gene are LGHNA and YNFKEQ. The CDR3 is 22 residues long. Trimming removed 0 bases at V and 0 bases at J, with 28 bases between. The CDR3 coding sequence is TGTGCCAGCAGCCAAGAGATTTGGGGCGGACGCCCGCCTCTTGCTAGCACAGATACGCAGTATTTT. The encoded protein is CASSQEIWGGRPPLASTDTQYF.

The CDR3 nucleotides are TGTGCCAGCAGTTACTCGCTAGCGGGTAGCTCTTACAATGAGCAGTTCTTC. This translates into CASSYSLAGSSYNEQFF. This chain links TRBV6-2 or TRBV6-3 with TRBJ2-1, with 8 bases identical to TRBD2. The germline V gene encodes CDR1 MNHEY and CDR2 SVGEGT. The CDR3 contains 17 residues. V shed 0 bases and J 4 bases; nucleotides not matched to a gene: 8.

This clone occurred once. This chain links TRBV2 with TRBJ2-7, with D tentatively TRBD2 (6 bases). Per the germline V gene, CDR1 is SNHLY and CDR2 is FYNNEI. V lost 6 bases and J lost 3, with 15 bases in between. The CDR3 consists of 14 residues. CDR3: CASSPGTDFYEQYF. The CDR3 bases are TGTGCCAGCAGCCCCGGGACTGACTTCTACGAGCAGTACTTC. Full variable domain (missing parts from reference TRBV2 and TRBJ2-7): EPEVTQTPSHQVTQMGQEVILRCVPISNHLYFYWYRQILGQKVEFLVSFYNNEISEKSEIFDDQFSVERPDGSNFTLKIRSTKLEDSAMYFCASSPGTDFYEQYFGPGTRLTVT.

The chain carries TRBV6-5 and TRBJ1-3; D may be TRBD1 (5 bases). V was pared by 0 bases and J by 1 base, with 7 bases between. Germline V gene lookup returns CDR1 MNHEY and CDR2 SVGAGI. The length of the CDR3 is 15 residues. The CDR3 bases are TGTGCCAGCAGTTACTCCGGGGGGTCTGGAAACACCATATATTTT. This gives the protein CASSYSGGSGNTIYF.

The gene calls are TRBV30 and TRBJ1-5; D unclear. The length of the CDR3 is 14 residues. Germline-derived CDR1 and CDR2 are GTSNPN and SVGIG (reference sequence). The germline V and J ends were trimmed by 5 bases and 5 bases, with 16 bases remaining between them. This CDR3 is CAWEARARDQPQHF. DNA for the CDR3: TGTGCCTGGGAGGCGAGGGCGAGGGATCAGCCCCAGCATTTT.

This sequence joins TRBV29-1 and TRBJ1-1; TRBD1 aligns across 7 bases. V lost 6 bases to trimming and J lost 2 bases; unmatched junction nucleotides: 9. Germline V gene lookup returns CDR1 SQVTM and CDR2 ANQGSEA. There are 14 residues in the CDR3. DNA for the CDR3: TGCAGCGTCACTCCCGGGACAGTAAACACTGAAGCTTTCTTT. Protein: CSVTPGTVNTEAFF.

The table lists this clone with a count of one. For the CDR3, the DNA is TGTGCCAGCAGCAGACAGTTTCAAGAGACCCAGTACTTC. Translation: CASSRQFQETQYF. The rearrangement uses TRBV11-2 and TRBJ2-5; D possibly corresponds to TRBD1 (5 bases). CDR1 and CDR2 (germline): SGHAT, FQNNGV. The CDR3 sequence is 13 residues long. V was pared by 5 bases and J by 2 bases, with 9 bases between.

V gene TRBV6-4 combines with J gene TRBJ2-1; D gene unclear. The V and J ends lost 0 bases and 4 bases respectively, with 4 bases between them. Per the germline V gene, CDR1 is MRHNA and CDR2 is SNTAGT. The CDR3 has 13 amino acids. The CDR3 bases are TGTGCCAGCAGTGACTCGGAGTACAATGAGCAGTTCTTC. Protein: CASSDSEYNEQFF.

This chain uses TRBV13 with TRBJ2-7; D is possibly TRBD2 (5 bases). Trimming removed 0 bases at V and 6 bases at J, with 21 bases between. Per the germline V gene, CDR1 is PRHDT and CDR2 is FYEKMQ (reference sequence). This CDR3 is built from 17 residues. The CDR3: CASSLGGLTKVMGEQYF. The CDR3 nucleotides read TGTGCCAGCAGCTTAGGTGGACTGACCAAAGTTATGGGCGAGCAGTACTTC.

The V gene is TRBV28, the J gene TRBJ2-7, with unresolved D. CDR3 size: 11 residues. The ends were cut back, 4 bases at V and 4 bases at J, with 5 bases in the middle. Germline CDR1 reads MDHEN; CDR2 reads SYDVKM. This CDR3 reads CASSSVYEQYF. In nucleotides, the CDR3 is TGTGCCAGCAGTTCCGTGTACGAGCAGTACTTC.

The V and J genes are TRBV3-1 (or the pseudogene TRBV3-2) and TRBJ1-3, with D possibly being TRBD1 (5 bases). Germline CDR1 reads LGHDT; CDR2 reads YNNKEL (reference sequence). CDR3 length: 18 residues. V was pared by 1 base and J by 4 bases, with 20 bases between. The CDR3 protein is CASSQAGSSKATGNTIYF. The CDR3 nucleotides are TGTGCCAGCAGCCAAGCAGGGTCCAGTAAGGCGACAGGAAACACCATATATTTT.

V usage is TRBV10-1 and J usage is TRBJ2-7, with 11 bases aligning to TRBD2. Trimming at V came to 2 bases and at J to 5 bases, leaving 5 bases not matched to a gene. This CDR3 spans 15 amino acids. Germline V gives CDR1 WNHNN, CDR2 SYGVQD (reference sequence). CDR3 residues: CASSETSGRVDEQYF. CDR3 in DNA: TGCGCCAGCAGTGAGACTAGCGGGAGAGTTGACGAGCAGTACTTC.

The chain links TRBV19 to TRBJ2-7, with 10 bases identical to TRBD1. J gave up 1 base and V 7 bases, and 4 bases lay outside the gene matches. There are 14 residues in the CDR3. Germline V CDR1 and CDR2: LNHDA, SQIVND (reference sequence). The CDR3 bases are TGTGCCAGTAATGGGGGACAGGGGTCCTACGAGCAGTACTTC. It encodes CASNGGQGSYEQYF.

The CDR3 spells CASSLFGVDTQYF. The CDR3, as DNA: TGTGCCAGCAGTTTATTCGGGGTGGATACGCAGTATTTT. The rearrangement joins TRBV27 to TRBJ2-3; perhaps TRBD2 as D (5 bases). Germline V CDR1 and CDR2: MNHEY, SMNVEV (reference sequence). The CDR3 totals 13 residues. The V end was cut by 1 base, the J end by 6 bases, with 8 bases between.